This T cell receptor (beta chain) comes out of a study of metastatic and nonmetastatic thyroid tumors. The ends were cut back, 6 bases at V and 8 bases at J, with 8 bases in the middle. This CDR3 has 12 amino acids. This clone was counted at least ten times. What it recognizes is unknown. General study results and limits: It was reported that TCR beta diversity was significantly higher in malignant thyroid tumors than benign nodules, in blood and tumor.

No treatment had been given to any patient before thyroid surgery. As processed by the authors: Built for papillary thyroid cancer, a distant-metastasis classifier drew on CDR3 differences across clinicopathological groups. TCRdb re-analyzed the PCR reads through MiXCR. TCRdb, not the original authors, processed these V and J calls. The data contain about 53,000 clones, about 20% of them singletons. The chain joins TRBV12-3 or TRBV12-4 to TRBJ1-6; no firm D call. The sequence was obtained from a female donor with papillary thyroid cancer or a benign thyroid nodule (not recorded which). Some clones in this sample may be carry-over from other donors' samples. Sequencing was performed on blood. The CDR3 reads CASRGWDSPLHF. In DNA, the CDR3 is TGTGCCAGCAGGGGTTGGGATTCACCCCTCCACTTT.